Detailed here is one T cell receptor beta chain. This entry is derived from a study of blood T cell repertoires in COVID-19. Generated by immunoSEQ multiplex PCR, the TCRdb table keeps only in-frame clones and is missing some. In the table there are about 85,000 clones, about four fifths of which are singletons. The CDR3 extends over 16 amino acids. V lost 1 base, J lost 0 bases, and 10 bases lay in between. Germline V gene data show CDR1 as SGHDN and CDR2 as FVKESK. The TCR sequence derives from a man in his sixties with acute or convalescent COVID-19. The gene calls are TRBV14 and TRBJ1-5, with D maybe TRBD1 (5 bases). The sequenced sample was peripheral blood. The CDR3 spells CASSQGTTHSNQPQHF. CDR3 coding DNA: TGTGCCAGCAGCCAAGGGACAACACATAGCAATCAGCCCCAGCATTTT.